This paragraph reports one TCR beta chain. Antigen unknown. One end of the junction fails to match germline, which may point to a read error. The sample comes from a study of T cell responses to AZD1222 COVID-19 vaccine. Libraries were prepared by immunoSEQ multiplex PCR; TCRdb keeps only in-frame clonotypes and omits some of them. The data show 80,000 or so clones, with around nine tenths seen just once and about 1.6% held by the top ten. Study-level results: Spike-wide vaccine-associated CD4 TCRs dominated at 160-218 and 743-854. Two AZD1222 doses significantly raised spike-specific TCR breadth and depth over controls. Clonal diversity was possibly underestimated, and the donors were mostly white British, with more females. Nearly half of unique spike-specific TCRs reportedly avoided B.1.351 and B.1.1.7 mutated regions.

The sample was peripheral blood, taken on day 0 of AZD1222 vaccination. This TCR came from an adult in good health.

CDR3 nucleotide sequence: TGTGCTAGCAGCCCGCGACTAGCGGGAGGTGAGACCCAGTACTTC. This codes for CASSPRLAGGETQYF. This chain connects TRBV7-7 to TRBJ2-5; TRBD2 matches 13 bases. The CDR3 is made up of 15 amino acids. From germline, CDR1 is SSHAT and CDR2 FNYEAQ (reference sequence).